This T cell receptor (beta chain) was identified in a study of T-cell memory formation after mild COVID-19. V trimming: 2 bases; J trimming: 6 bases; junction bases outside the gene matches: 12. This CDR3 has 17 amino acids. Looked up from germline, CDR1 is SEHNR and CDR2 is FQNEAQ (reference sequence). Study-wide findings and caveats: The pre-infection memory compartment contained some responding clones, suggesting cross-reactive memory joined.

With regard to this clonotype: The antigen is undetermined.

Sample barcodes and UMIs were carried by the TCR alpha and TCR beta cDNA libraries that 5'RACE generated with constant-segment primers. TCRdb ran MiXCR on the 5' RACE reads and lists one entry per CDR3 protein. Altogether 150,000 or so distinct CDR3 sequences are present, 13% to 15% being singletons, with the ten largest covering 14%. Sequencing was performed on PBMCs or a T cell subset sorted from them (not recorded which). This receptor was obtained from an adult woman who had mild COVID-19 (a few samples of this study predate the infection). Cell type and time point are not known. V is TRBV7-9 and J is TRBJ2-1, with 8 positions matching TRBD1. The DNA for the CDR3 is TGTGCCAGCAGCTTACACCAGGGACAGGACCTCTTCAATGAGCAGTTCTTC. The encoded protein is CASSLHQGQDLFNEQFF.